This is a list of T cell receptor beta chains from one sample in a study of CD8+ T cells in alopecia areata. Sequencing used immunoSEQ multiplex PCR; TCRdb keeps in-frame clones, though not all of them. The sample has roughly 59,000 clones, approximately 45% seen once. Sequenced here: CD8+ T cells sorted from blood, sampled at week 0. Receptors originate from a human donor with alopecia areata. Both conserved end residues are part of each CDR3. The D gene is left open where the match is weak. The size field is filled for only some rows; it gives once, few, many or a size class.

TRBJ2-7 | - | - | TRBV5-1 | CASSVGRPAYEQYF | TGCGCCAGCAGTGTGGGACGCCCTGCCTACGAGCAGTACTTC
TRBJ2-2 | - | - | TRBV5-1 | CASSRQGELFF | TGCGCCAGCAGCAGGCAGGGGGAGCTGTTTTTT
TRBJ2-2 | - | few | TRBV4-1 | CASSQITNTGELFF | TGCGCCAGCAGCCAAATTACGAACACCGGGGAGCTGTTTTTT
TRBJ2-7 | - | - | TRBV27 | CASSWGGSYEQYF | TGTGCCAGCAGTTGGGGTGGGTCCTACGAGCAGTACTTC
TRBJ2-5 | - | few | TRBV6-1 | CASSDLGTPGETQYF | TGTGCCAGCAGTGACCTAGGGACACCGGGGGAGACCCAGTACTTC
TRBJ2-5 | - | - | TRBV10-2 | CASRGNQETQYF | TGCGCCAGCAGGGGGAATCAAGAGACCCAGTACTTC
TRBJ2-7 | - | - | TRBV11-1 | CASSSAGTPSYEQYF | TGTGCCAGCAGCTCAGCCGGGACACCCTCCTACGAGCAGTACTTC
TRBJ2-1 | TRBD2 | few | TRBV27 | CASSPTAGGHNEQFF | TGTGCCAGCAGCCCCACAGCGGGAGGCCACAATGAGCAGTTCTTC
TRBJ2-3 | TRBD1 | - | TRBV2 | CATSPVGTGRIGDTQYF | TGTGCCACCAGTCCAGTCGGGACAGGCAGGATAGGGGATACGCAGTATTTT
TRBJ2-1 | TRBD2 | few | TRBV29-1 | CSVVSSGIYNEQFF | TGCAGCGTTGTGTCTAGCGGGATTTACAATGAGCAGTTCTTC
TRBJ2-1 | - | - | TRBV10-1 | CASSDSQNDEQFF | TGCGCCAGCAGTGATAGTCAGAACGATGAGCAGTTCTTC
TRBJ1-4 | TRBD1 | few | TRBV6-5 | CASSYGTGILFF | TGTGCCAGCAGTTATGGGACAGGGATACTGTTTTTT
TRBJ1-1 | - | - | TRBV30 | CAWSVRPEAFF | TGTGCCTGGAGTGTAAGGCCTGAAGCTTTCTTT
TRBJ2-1 | TRBD2 | - | TRBV29-1 | CSVEGREGYNEQFF | TGCAGCGTTGAAGGTCGGGAGGGCTACAATGAGCAGTTCTTC
TRBJ2-1 | TRBD1 | many | TRBV7-9 | CASRRTGNEQFF | TGTGCCAGCAGAAGGACAGGGAATGAGCAGTTCTTC
TRBJ1-1 | - | - | TRBV29-1 | CSVTLTNTEAFF | TGCAGCGTTACTTTGACGAACACTGAAGCTTTCTTT
TRBJ2-7 | - | - | TRBV7-9 | CASSPPASSYEQYF | TGTGCCAGCAGTCCGCCCGCAAGCTCCTACGAGCAGTACTTC
TRBJ2-3 | - | - | TRBV9 | CASSVDGLGSTDTQYF | TGTGCCAGCAGCGTAGATGGGCTTGGGAGCACAGATACGCAGTATTTT
TRBJ1-5 | - | - | TRBV27 | CASSLGGGNQPQHF | TGTGCCAGCAGTTTAGGGGGGGGCAATCAGCCCCAGCATTTT
TRBJ1-2 | - | - | TRBV4-3 | CASSQGSRTDANYGYTF | TGCGCCAGCAGCCAAGGGTCGAGGACGGACGCTAACTATGGCTACACCTTC
TRBJ2-5 | - | - | TRBV5-1 | CASSLEGVLQETQYF | TGCGCCAGCAGCTTGGAGGGGGTCCTCCAAGAGACCCAGTACTTC
TRBJ1-1 | TRBD1 | few | TRBV27 | CASSSPRTGANTEAFF | TGTGCCAGCAGTTCCCCTAGGACAGGGGCGAACACTGAAGCTTTCTTT
TRBJ1-1 | TRBD1 | few | TRBV29-1 | CSVPYRGTEAFF | TGCAGCGTTCCGTACAGGGGCACTGAAGCTTTCTTT
TRBJ1-1 | - | - | TRBV27 | CASKQRVDTEAFF | TGTGCCAGCAAACAGCGAGTGGACACTGAAGCTTTCTTT
TRBJ1-2 | - | few | TRBV6-1 | CASSVQGLDYGYTF | TGTGCCAGCAGTGTCCAGGGACTTGACTATGGCTACACCTTC
TRBJ2-7 | TRBD1 | - | TRBV9 | CASSEGQGIQYF | TGTGCCAGCAGCGAGGGACAGGGGATACAGTACTTC